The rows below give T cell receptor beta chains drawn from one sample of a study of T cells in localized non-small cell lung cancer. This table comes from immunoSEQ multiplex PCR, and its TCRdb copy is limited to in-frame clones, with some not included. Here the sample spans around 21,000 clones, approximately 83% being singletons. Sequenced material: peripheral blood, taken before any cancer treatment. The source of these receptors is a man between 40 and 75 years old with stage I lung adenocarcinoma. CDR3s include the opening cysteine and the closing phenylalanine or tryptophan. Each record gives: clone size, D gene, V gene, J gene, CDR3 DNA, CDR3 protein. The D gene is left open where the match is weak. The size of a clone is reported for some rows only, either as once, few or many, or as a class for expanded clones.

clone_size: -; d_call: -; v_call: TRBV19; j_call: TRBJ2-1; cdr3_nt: TGTGCCAGTAGTATGGTAGTTGCCTACAATGAGCAGTTCTTC; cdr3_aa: CASSMVVAYNEQFF
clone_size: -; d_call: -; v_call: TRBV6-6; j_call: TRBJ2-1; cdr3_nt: TGTGCCAGCAGACGAGTCGCCAGCCTGTGGCACAATGAGCAGTTCTTC; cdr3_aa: CASRRVASLWHNEQFF
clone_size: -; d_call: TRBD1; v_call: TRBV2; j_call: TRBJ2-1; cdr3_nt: TGTGCCAGCAACGCAGGGGGCAAGGGAAATGAGCAGTTCTTC; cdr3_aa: CASNAGGKGNEQFF
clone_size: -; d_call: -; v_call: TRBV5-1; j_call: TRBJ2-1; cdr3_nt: TGCGCCAGCAGCTTGTACGGGGCTAATTACAATGAGCAGTTCTTC; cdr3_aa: CASSLYGANYNEQFF
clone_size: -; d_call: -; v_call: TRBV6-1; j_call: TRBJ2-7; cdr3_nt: TGTGCCAGCAGCCCCGGGCGGGGCCTCTACGAGCAGTACTTC; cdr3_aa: CASSPGRGLYEQYF
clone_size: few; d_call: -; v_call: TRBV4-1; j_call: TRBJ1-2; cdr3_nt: TGCGCCAGCAGCCGAGTTAGGGAAGAGAGCTATGGCTACACCTTC; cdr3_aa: CASSRVREESYGYTF
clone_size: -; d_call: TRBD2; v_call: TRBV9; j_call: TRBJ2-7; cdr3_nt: TGTGCCAGCAGCGTCTATGCGGGGGCCTACGAGCAGTACTTC; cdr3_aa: CASSVYAGAYEQYF
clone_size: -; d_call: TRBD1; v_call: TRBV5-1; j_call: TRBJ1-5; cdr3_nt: TGCGCCAGCAGCTCAGGGGACAGGGAAAATCAGCCCCAGCATTTT; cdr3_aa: CASSSGDRENQPQHF
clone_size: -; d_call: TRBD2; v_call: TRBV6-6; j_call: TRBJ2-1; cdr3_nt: TGTGCCAGCAGTTACTCGACCCTAGCGGGAAATCAAGAGCAGTTCTTC; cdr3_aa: CASSYSTLAGNQEQFF
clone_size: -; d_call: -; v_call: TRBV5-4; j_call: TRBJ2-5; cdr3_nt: TGTGCCAGCAGCTGGGGGGCTAGACAAGAGACCCAGTACTTC; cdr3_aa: CASSWGARQETQYF
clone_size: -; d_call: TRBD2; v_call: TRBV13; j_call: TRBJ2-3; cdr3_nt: TGTGCCAGCAGCTTGGGGAGCGGGAGGGGCAGCGATACGCAGTATTTT; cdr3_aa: CASSLGSGRGSDTQYF
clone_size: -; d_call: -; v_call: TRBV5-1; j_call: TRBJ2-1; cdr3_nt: TGCGCCAGCTCACTGCCTGGGAATGAGCAGTTCTTC; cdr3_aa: CASSLPGNEQFF
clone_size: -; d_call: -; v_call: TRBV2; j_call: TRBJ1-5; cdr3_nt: TGTGCCAGCAGTGACCGGGGCAGCGGGCGCGCTCAGCCCCAGCATTTT; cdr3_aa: CASSDRGSGRAQPQHF
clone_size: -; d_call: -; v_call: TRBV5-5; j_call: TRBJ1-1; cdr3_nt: TGTGCCAGCAGCTTCGTCGGGGGTAGCACTGAAGCTTTCTTT; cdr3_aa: CASSFVGGSTEAFF
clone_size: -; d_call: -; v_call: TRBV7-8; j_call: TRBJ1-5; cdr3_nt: TGTGCCAGCAGCTTAGCGACAGACAATCAGCCCCAGCATTTT; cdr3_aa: CASSLATDNQPQHF
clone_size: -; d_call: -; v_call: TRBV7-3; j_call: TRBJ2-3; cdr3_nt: TGTGCCAGCAGCTTAAGTCCGGGCAGGGGAGAAGATACGCAGTATTTT; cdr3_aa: CASSLSPGRGEDTQYF
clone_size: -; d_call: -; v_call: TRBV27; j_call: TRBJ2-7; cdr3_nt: TGTGCCAGCAGTTTATATAGGGAAGGAGCCTACGAGCAGTACTTC; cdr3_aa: CASSLYREGAYEQYF
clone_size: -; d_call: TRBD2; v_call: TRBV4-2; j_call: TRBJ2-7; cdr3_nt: TGTGCCAGCAGCCAAGGAACGGGAGGCCCCTTTGAGCAGTACTTC; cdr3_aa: CASSQGTGGPFEQYF
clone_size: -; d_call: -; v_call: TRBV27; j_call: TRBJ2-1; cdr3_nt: TGTGCCAGCAGTTCCATGGCGGCCTCGTTGAGTGAGCAGTTCTTC; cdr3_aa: CASSSMAASLSEQFF
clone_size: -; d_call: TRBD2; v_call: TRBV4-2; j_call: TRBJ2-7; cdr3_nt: TGTGCCAGCAGCCAACTCGGGGGGGGCTCCTACGAGCAGTACTTC; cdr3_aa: CASSQLGGGSYEQYF
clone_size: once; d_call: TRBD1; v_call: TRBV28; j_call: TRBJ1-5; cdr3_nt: TGTGCCAGCAGTACGGCAGGGGGTTTTCAGCCCCAGCATTTT; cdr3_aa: CASSTAGGFQPQHF
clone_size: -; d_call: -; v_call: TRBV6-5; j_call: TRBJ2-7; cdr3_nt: TGTGCCAGCAGTTACGGGGCTCCATACGAGCAGTACTTC; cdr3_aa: CASSYGAPYEQYF
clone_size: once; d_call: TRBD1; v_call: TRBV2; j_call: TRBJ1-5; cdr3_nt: TGTGCCAGCAGTGAAGGGACAGGCGGGATAGGGGCCCAGCATTTT; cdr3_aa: CASSEGTGGIGAQHF
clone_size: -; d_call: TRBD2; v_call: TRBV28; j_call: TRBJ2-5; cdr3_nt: TGTGCCAGCACGAGAGGGAGGGTAGGACAAGAGACCCAGTACTTC; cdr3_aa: CASTRGRVGQETQYF
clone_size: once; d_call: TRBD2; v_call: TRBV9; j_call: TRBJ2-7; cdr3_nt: TGTGCCAGCAGCTCCAGACTAGCCGAGGATTCCGAGCAGTACTTC; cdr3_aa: CASSSRLAEDSEQYF